A single sample is the source of the 10 T cell receptor beta chains below, sequenced in a study of response to subunit inactivated influenza vaccine. TCRdb independently ran MiXCR on the RT-PCR reads; one entry per CDR3 protein. Here the sample spans just under 550,000 distinct CDR3 sequences, under 25% being singletons. The sample was also reused in another study, on T cells expressing NK-cell markers. That investigation notes: 5'RACE template switching built TCR beta cDNA with unique molecular identifiers.

The specimen comprised CD4+ T cells sorted from PBMCs, sampled 11 to 12 days after vaccination. The receptors were sampled from a man aged 50-59 years who received an inactivated influenza vaccine.

This clonotype appeared a few times. The V and J genes are TRBV20-1 and TRBJ1-5; no reliable D call. This CDR3 spans 17 amino acids. Trimming removed 3 bases at V and 1 base at J, with 19 bases between. CDR1 DFQATT and CDR2 SNEGSKA come from the germline V gene (reference sequence). The CDR3 reads CSARSSEGRQSNQPQHF. The CDR3 nucleotides read TGCAGTGCTAGGTCGTCGGAGGGTCGGCAGAGCAATCAGCCCCAGCATTTT.

The chain uses TRBV28 and TRBJ1-4, with unresolved D. Germline values: CDR1 MDHEN, CDR2 SYDVKM. The CDR3 is 17 amino acids. V lost 7 bases and J 0 bases, leaving 18 bases between the germline ends. CDR3 bases: TGTGCCAGCACCCCGGGGTTGGTAGTTGCAACTAATGAAAAACTGTTTTTT. It codes for CASTPGLVVATNEKLFF.

The chain is built from TRBV5-1 and TRBJ2-2, with D possibly TRBD1 on 6 matching bases. Trimming pared 0 bases from V and 2 bases from J, leaving 11 bases between. Per the germline V gene, CDR1 is SGHRS and CDR2 is YFSETQ. This CDR3 has 16 residues. In nucleotides, the CDR3 is TGCGCCAGCAGCTTGGAACCGGGACACAACACCGGGGAGCTGTTTTTT. Amino acid sequence: CASSLEPGHNTGELFF.

This chain uses TRBV28 with TRBJ1-5; perhaps TRBD1 as D (5 bases). Germline CDR1 reads MDHEN; CDR2 reads SYDVKM. Trimming shortened V by 7 bases and J by 4 bases, and 11 bases separated the two germline ends. This CDR3 has 13 amino acids. CDR3 DNA: TGTGCCAGCACCAGGGCTGGGAATCAGCCCCAGCATTTT. Translating gives CASTRAGNQPQHF.

The gene calls are TRBV12-3 or TRBV12-4 and TRBJ1-5; TRBD1 matches 7 bases. J lost 3 bases, V lost 0 bases, and 5 bases had no gene match. CDR3 size: 16 residues. CDR3 amino acids: CASSLAAGGNNQPQHF. The DNA of the CDR3 is TGTGCCAGCAGTTTAGCAGCAGGGGGTAACAATCAGCCCCAGCATTTT.

This rearrangement joins TRBV18 to TRBJ2-1; tentatively, D is TRBD1 or TRBD2 (5 bases each). Germline lookup yields CDR1 KGHSH and CDR2 LQKENI. The CDR3 runs to 11 residues. The germline V and J ends were trimmed by 5 bases and 6 bases, with 5 bases remaining between them. CDR3 sequence (DNA): TGTGCCAGCTCAGGGGGCAATGAGCAGTTCTTC. Amino acid sequence: CASSGGNEQFF. Complete variable domain (other parts from reference TRBV18 and TRBJ2-1): NAGVMQNPRHLVRRRGQEARLRCSPMKGHSHVYWYRQLPEEGLKFMVYLQKENIIDESGMPKERFSAEFPKEGPSILRIQQVVRGDSAAYFCASSGGNEQFFGPGTRLTVL.

A few counts support this clonotype. The chain combines TRBV5-1 with TRBJ2-1; 10 bases fit TRBD2. Trimming at V came to 4 bases and at J to 2 bases, leaving 3 bases not matched to a gene. The CDR3 totals 15 residues. CDR1 is SGHRS and CDR2 is YFSETQ in the germline V gene. CDR3 region: CASSVTSGTYNEQFF. In DNA, the CDR3 is TGCGCCAGCAGCGTAACTAGCGGGACCTACAATGAGCAGTTCTTC.

The chain couples TRBV5-1 to TRBJ2-5, with D possibly TRBD2 on 6 matching bases. V was pared by 0 bases and J by 5 bases, with 11 bases between. Germline V CDR1 and CDR2: SGHRS, YFSETQ. The CDR3 sequence is 14 residues long. CDR3 bases: TGCGCCAGCAGCTTGGAGGTGGGGAGGGAGACCCAGTACTTC. This sequence encodes CASSLEVGRETQYF.

The chain joins TRBV5-1 to TRBJ2-3; TRBD1 matches at 10 bases. The V and J ends lost 4 bases and 4 bases, in that order; junction bases with no gene match: 6. The germline CDR1 and CDR2 sequences are SGHRS and YFSETQ. The CDR3 contains 15 residues. CDR3 amino acids: CASSPGQGGADTQYF. DNA of the CDR3: TGCGCCAGCAGCCCTGGACAGGGGGGAGCAGATACGCAGTATTTT. Variable domain in full (rest from reference TRBV5-1 and TRBJ2-3): KAGVTQTPRYLIKTRGQQVTLSCSPISGHRSVSWYQQTPGQGLQFLFEYFSETQRNKGNFPGRFSGRQFSNSRSEMNVSTLELGDSALYLCASSPGQGGADTQYFGPGTRLTVL.

The chain links TRBV30 to TRBJ2-3; D is unclear. The V and J ends lost 3 bases and 4 bases respectively, with 8 bases between them. Germline assignment: CDR1 GTSNPN and CDR2 SVGIG (reference sequence). CDR3 size: 12 residues. CDR3 DNA sequence: TGTGCCTGGAGCCCAGGCCCAGATACGCAGTATTTT. This translates into CAWSPGPDTQYF.